A single sample gave rise to the 2 T cell receptor beta chains below, sequenced in a study of T cell clones after liver transplantation. TCRdb keeps only in-frame clones here, not all; method: immunoSEQ multiplex PCR. The repertoire holds just over 80,000 clones, with roughly 82% as singletons. The specimen was CD4+ T cells from blood, collected 46 months after liver transplant. All receptors derive from a human patient who received a liver transplant. Some T cells may possibly be graft donor cells.

Only one count was recorded for this clone. This rearrangement joins TRBV30 to TRBJ1-3; D is unclear. Germline lookup yields CDR1 GTSNPN and CDR2 SVGIG (reference sequence). There are 14 residues in the CDR3. Trimming took off 0 bases at V and 0 bases at J, with 6 bases between the two ends. The CDR3 DNA reads as TGTGCCTGGAGTGTTTCAGTCTCTGGAAACACCATATATTTT. Its protein product is CAWSVSVSGNTIYF.

This clone was recorded only once. This chain uses TRBV28 with TRBJ1-2; tentatively, D is TRBD1 (5 bases). Trimming took 9 bases from V and 2 from J, leaving 16 bases between them. Germline V gene data show CDR1 as MDHEN and CDR2 as SYDVKM. CDR3 size: 14 residues. DNA for the CDR3: TGTGCCAGTTCGCCCGTGGGGGGGAACTATGGCTACACCTTC. This sequence encodes CASSPVGGNYGYTF.